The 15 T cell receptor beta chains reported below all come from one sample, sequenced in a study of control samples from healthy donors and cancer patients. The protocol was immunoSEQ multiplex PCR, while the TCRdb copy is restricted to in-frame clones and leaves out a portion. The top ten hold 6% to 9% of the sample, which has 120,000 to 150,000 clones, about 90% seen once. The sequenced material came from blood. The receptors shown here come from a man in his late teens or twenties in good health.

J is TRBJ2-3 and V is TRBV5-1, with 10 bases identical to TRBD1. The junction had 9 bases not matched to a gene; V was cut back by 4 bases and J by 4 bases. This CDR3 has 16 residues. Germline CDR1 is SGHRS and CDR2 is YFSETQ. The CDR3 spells CASSPFNGQGADTQYF. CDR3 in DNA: TGCGCCAGCAGCCCCTTTAACGGACAGGGGGCAGATACGCAGTATTTT.

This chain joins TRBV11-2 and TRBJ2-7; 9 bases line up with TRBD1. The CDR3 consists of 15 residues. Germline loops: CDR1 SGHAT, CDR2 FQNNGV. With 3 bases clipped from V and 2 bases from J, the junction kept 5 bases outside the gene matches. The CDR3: CASSFTGGDTYEQYF. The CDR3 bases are TGTGCCAGCAGCTTCACAGGGGGCGATACCTACGAGCAGTACTTC.

Here the CDR3 DNA reads TGTGCCAGCAGCCCGGAGGACACGACATACGAGCAGTACTTC. Its translation: CASSPEDTTYEQYF. This sequence joins TRBV9 and TRBJ2-7; D may match TRBD1 or TRBD2 (5 bases each). Germline V gene sequence: CDR1 SGDLS, CDR2 YYNGEE. Trimming removed 4 bases at V and 4 bases at J, with 15 bases between. This CDR3 is 14 amino acids long.

The CDR3 spells CASSSQGGPQHF. DNA for the CDR3: TGTGCCAGCAGTTCTCAGGGTGGGCCCCAGCATTTT. This sequence joins TRBV6-2 or TRBV6-3 and TRBJ1-5, with D possibly being TRBD1 (5 bases). V gave up 4 bases and J gave up 9 bases, with 10 bases separating them. The CDR3 runs 12 residues. Germline-derived CDR1 and CDR2 are MNHEY and SVGEGT.

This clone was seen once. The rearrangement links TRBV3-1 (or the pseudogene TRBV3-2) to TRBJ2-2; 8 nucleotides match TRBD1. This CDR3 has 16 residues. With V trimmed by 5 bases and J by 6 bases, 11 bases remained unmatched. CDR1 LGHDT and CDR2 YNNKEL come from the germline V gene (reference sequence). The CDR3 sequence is CASSFRGGQGAGELFF. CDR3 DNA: TGTGCCAGCAGCTTCCGAGGAGGACAGGGTGCCGGGGAGCTGTTTTTT.

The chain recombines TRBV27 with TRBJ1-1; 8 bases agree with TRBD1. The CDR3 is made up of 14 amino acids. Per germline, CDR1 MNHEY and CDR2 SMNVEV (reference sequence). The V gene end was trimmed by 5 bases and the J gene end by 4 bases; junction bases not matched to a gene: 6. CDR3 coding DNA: TGTGCCAGCAGTCTACAGGGGGTTGGCACTGAAGCTTTCTTT. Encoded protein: CASSLQGVGTEAFF.

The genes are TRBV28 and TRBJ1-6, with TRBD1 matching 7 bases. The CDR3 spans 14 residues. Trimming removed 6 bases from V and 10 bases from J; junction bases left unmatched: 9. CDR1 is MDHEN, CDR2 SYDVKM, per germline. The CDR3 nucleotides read TGTGCCAGCAGGAACAGGGGTACGCAGTCACCCCTCCACTTT. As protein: CASRNRGTQSPLHF.

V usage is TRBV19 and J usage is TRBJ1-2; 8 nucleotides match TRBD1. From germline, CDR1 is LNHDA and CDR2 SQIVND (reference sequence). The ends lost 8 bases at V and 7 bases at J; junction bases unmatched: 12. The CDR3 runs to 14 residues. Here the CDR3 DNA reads TGTGCCAGTGAGAGACAGGGGCACGGCGGTGGCTACACCTTC. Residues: CASERQGHGGGYTF.

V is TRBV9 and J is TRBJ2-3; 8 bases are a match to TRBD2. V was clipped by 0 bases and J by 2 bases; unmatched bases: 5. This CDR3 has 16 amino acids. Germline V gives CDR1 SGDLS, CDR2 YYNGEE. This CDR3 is CASSVGVAGFTDTQYF. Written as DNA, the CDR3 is TGTGCCAGCAGCGTAGGAGTAGCGGGGTTCACAGATACGCAGTATTTT.

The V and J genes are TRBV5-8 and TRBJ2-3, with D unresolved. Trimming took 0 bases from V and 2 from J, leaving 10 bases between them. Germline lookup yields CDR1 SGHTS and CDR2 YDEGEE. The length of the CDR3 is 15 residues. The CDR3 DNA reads TGTGCCAGCAGCTTGGTTTTACCCCCCACAGATACGCAGTATTTT. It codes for CASSLVLPPTDTQYF.

Here the CDR3 DNA reads TGCAGCGTTGTCCCTAGCGGATACAATGAGCAGTTCTTC. Protein: CSVVPSGYNEQFF. The genes are TRBV29-1 and TRBJ2-1, with 7 nucleotides matching TRBD2. V was clipped by 4 bases and J by 4 bases; unmatched bases: 4. CDR3 length: 13 residues. Germline-derived CDR1 and CDR2 are SQVTM and ANQGSEA.

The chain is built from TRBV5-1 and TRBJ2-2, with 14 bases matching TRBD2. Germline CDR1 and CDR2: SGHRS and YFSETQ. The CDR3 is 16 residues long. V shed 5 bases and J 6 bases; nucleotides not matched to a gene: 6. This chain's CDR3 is CASSTMTSGGAGELFF. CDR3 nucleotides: TGCGCCAGCAGTACAATGACTAGCGGGGGGGCCGGGGAGCTGTTTTTT.

The CDR3 loop reads CASRSGMQNTEAFF. The CDR3 nucleotides read TGTGCCAGCAGGAGCGGGATGCAGAACACTGAAGCTTTCTTT. The genes are TRBV6-5 and TRBJ1-1; no definite D call. The CDR3 totals 14 residues. Germline CDR1 and CDR2: MNHEY and SVGAGI. Trimming left V 6 bases short and J 1 base short, with 12 bases between.

The CDR3 spells CASSSPGDYEQYF. The DNA of the CDR3 is TGTGCCAGCAGTAGCCCGGGCGATTACGAGCAGTACTTC. This chain connects TRBV28 to TRBJ2-7; D unclear. The V and J ends lost 5 bases and 4 bases respectively, with 12 bases between them. The CDR3 loop spans 13 amino acids. Germline lookup yields CDR1 MDHEN and CDR2 SYDVKM.

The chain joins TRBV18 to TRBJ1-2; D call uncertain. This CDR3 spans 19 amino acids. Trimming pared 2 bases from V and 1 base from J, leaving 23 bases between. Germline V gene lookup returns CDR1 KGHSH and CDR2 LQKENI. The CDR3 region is CASSPKSRSLRGRNYGYTF. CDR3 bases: TGTGCCAGCTCACCAAAGTCCAGGTCTCTGAGAGGTCGTAACTATGGCTACACCTTC.